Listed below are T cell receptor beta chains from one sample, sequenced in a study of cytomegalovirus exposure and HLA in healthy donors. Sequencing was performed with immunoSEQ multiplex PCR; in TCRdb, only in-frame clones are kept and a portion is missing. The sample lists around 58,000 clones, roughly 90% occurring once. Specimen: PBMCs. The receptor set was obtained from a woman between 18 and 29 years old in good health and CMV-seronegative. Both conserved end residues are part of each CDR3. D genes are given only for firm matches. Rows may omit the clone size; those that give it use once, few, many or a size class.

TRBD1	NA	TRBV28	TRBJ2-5	TGTGCCAGCAGAATACAGGGGACCGGGACCCAGTACTTC	CASRIQGTGTQYF
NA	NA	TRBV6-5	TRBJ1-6	TGTGCCAGCAGTCGTACGACAGTAGTGGATTCACCCCTCCACTTT	CASSRTTVVDSPLHF
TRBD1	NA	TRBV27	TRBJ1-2	TGTGCCAGCAGTTTCCGACAGGGACCCTCCACCTTC	CASSFRQGPSTF
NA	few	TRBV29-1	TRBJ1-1	TGCAGCGTGAAGGACAGAAACACTGAAGCTTTCTTT	CSVKDRNTEAFF
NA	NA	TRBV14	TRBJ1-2	TGTGCCAGCAGCCACCACCTTAGTGGGGGGGGCGGCTACACCTTC	CASSHHLSGGGGYTF
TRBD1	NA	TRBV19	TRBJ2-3	TGTGCCAGTAGTATGGGGGGACAGGGCACAGATACGCAGTATTTT	CASSMGGQGTDTQYF
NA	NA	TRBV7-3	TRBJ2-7	TGTGCCAGCAGCTTATCCCCGCAGGGGCCGCCCTACGAGCAGTACTTC	CASSLSPQGPPYEQYF
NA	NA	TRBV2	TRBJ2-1	TGTGCCAGCAGTGAAAACGGACTCCAATACAATGAGCAGTTCTTC	CASSENGLQYNEQFF
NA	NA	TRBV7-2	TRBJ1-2	TGTGCCAGCAGCTTAGTTGAGGACTACTATGGCTACACCTTC	CASSLVEDYYGYTF
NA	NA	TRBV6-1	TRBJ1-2	TGTGCCAGCAGTGACCAGGGGAGAGGACCTAACTATGGCTACACCTTC	CASSDQGRGPNYGYTF
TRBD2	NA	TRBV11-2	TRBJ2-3	TGTGCCAGCAGCTTAGTTACGGGGGGGCCAGATACGCAGTATTTT	CASSLVTGGPDTQYF
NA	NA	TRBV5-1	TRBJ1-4	TGCGCCAGCAGCTTGGCGGGGATTATTAATGAAAAACTGTTTTTT	CASSLAGIINEKLFF
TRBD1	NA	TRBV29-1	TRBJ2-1	TGCAGCGTTGAATTGAAGACGGGACAGGGGAGATACAATGAGCAGTTCTTC	CSVELKTGQGRYNEQFF
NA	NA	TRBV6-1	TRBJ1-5	TGTGCCAGCAGTGAAGCGCCCGGCCCGGGACAGCCCCAGCATTTT	CASSEAPGPGQPQHF
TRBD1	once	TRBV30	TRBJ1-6	TGTGCCTGGAGTGGGCCGGGACAGTATAATTCACCCCTCCACTTT	CAWSGPGQYNSPLHF
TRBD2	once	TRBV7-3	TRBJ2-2	TGTGCCAGCAGGTTACCGGGGGGATCGAACACCGGGGAGCTGTTTTTT	CASRLPGGSNTGELFF
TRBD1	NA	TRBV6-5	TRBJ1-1	TGTGCCAGCAGTTACACAGGGGGGAACACTGAAGCTTTCTTT	CASSYTGGNTEAFF
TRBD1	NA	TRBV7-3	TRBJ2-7	TGTGCCAGCAGCCCACGGACAGGGTCATACGAGCAGTACTTC	CASSPRTGSYEQYF
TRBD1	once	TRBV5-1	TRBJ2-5	TGCGCCAGCAGCAAAGGGACAGCCCAAGAGACCCAGTACTTC	CASSKGTAQETQYF
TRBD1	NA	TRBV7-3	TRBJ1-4	TGTGCCAGCAGCGAGGACAGGCCGTTGAAACTGTTTTTT	CASSEDRPLKLFF
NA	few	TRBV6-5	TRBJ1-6	TGTGCCAGCAGTCTTACTCAATCCTATAATTCACCCCTCCACTTT	CASSLTQSYNSPLHF
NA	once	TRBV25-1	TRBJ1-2	TGTGCCAGCAGTGTGGGGAGAGGACGGCCATCCTATGGCTACACCTTC	CASSVGRGRPSYGYTF
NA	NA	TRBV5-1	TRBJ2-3	TGCGCCAGCAGCTTGGCCCCACAGGCTAGCACAGATACGCAGTATTTT	CASSLAPQASTDTQYF
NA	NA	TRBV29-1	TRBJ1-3	TGCAGCGTTGACGGCTCAGGGACAGGAAACACCATATATTTT	CSVDGSGTGNTIYF
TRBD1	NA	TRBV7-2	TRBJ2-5	TGTGCCAGCAGCTTAGTGGGACAGGGGGCGGTTTTTGAGACCCAGTACTTC	CASSLVGQGAVFETQYF
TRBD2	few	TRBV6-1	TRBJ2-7	TGTGCCAGCAGTGAAAGGGATAGCGGGAGCTACGAGCAGTACTTC	CASSERDSGSYEQYF
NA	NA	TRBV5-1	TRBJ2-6	TGCGCCAGCAGCCCGACAGACTCTGGGGCCAACGTCCTGACTTTC	CASSPTDSGANVLTF
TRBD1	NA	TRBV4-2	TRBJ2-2	TGTGCCAGCAGCCTCAGGGGGTCGAACACCGGGGAGCTGTTTTTT	CASSLRGSNTGELFF
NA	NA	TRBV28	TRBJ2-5	TGTGCCAGCAGTTTATCTGAAGAGACCCAGTACTTC	CASSLSEETQYF
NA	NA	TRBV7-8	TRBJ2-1	TGTGCCAGCAGCCTTGTCCGGGTCAATGAGCAGTTCTTC	CASSLVRVNEQFF